This entry concerns a single T cell receptor beta chain. Its target is unknown. This specimen comes from a study of blood T cells in healthy people across ages. A second roughly 6 to 11 cycle PCR used barcoded and J-beta primers. Every individual sample yielded 3 million or more paired-end reads (each containing CDR3). From the 5' RACE reads, TCRdb called clonotypes with MiXCR, one entry per CDR3 protein. The sample has 450,000 to 700,000 distinct CDR3 sequences, approximately 25% seen once. Per germline, CDR1 SGHRS and CDR2 YFSETQ. This CDR3 comprises 16 residues. V was shortened by 0 bases and J by 4 bases, with 17 bases between the two germline ends. General observations from the study: Per million T cells, TCR beta diversity dropped about linearly as age rose. In long-lived donors, naive CD4+ cell counts and diversity exceeded those of aged donors.

The receptor was derived from a woman in her 70s in good health. The sample taken for sequencing was blood. The chain recombines TRBV5-1 with TRBJ2-7, with D possibly being TRBD1 or TRBD2 (5 bases each). The CDR3 loop is CASSLDLPSRVYEQYF. The CDR3 DNA sequence: TGCGCCAGCAGCTTGGATCTTCCTAGCAGGGTATACGAGCAGTACTTC.